This is a list of T cell receptor beta chains from one sample in a study of blood T cell repertoires in COVID-19. Some clones are missing from TCRdb's copy, which holds only in-frame ones; the method was immunoSEQ multiplex PCR. The sample consists of some 220,000 clones, more than 70% of them appearing once. Sequencing input: peripheral blood. The source of these receptors is a human donor in a cohort sampled during active COVID-19. CDR3s include the opening cysteine and the closing phenylalanine or tryptophan. The D gene is left open where the match is weak. Clone size is stated in some rows and not others, as once, few, many or a class when expanded.

d_gene,j_gene,abundance,v_gene,CDR3aa,CDR3nt
TRBD2,TRBJ2-1,NA,TRBV7-2,CASSLARPSGSHEQFF,TGTGCCAGCAGCTTAGCTAGGCCTAGCGGGAGCCATGAGCAGTTCTTC
NA,TRBJ1-1,NA,TRBV5-1,CASSQVSRNTEAFF,TGCGCCAGCAGCCAGGTGAGCCGGAACACTGAAGCTTTCTTT
NA,TRBJ1-2,NA,TRBV29-1,CSVEGRGAYGYTF,TGCAGCGTTGAAGGCAGGGGCGCCTATGGCTACACCTTC
TRBD1,TRBJ2-1,NA,TRBV28,CASSFPGGVKYDEQFF,TGTGCCAGCAGTTTCCCAGGGGGCGTAAAATACGATGAGCAGTTCTTC
TRBD1,TRBJ2-7,NA,TRBV19,CASSTTGTAYEQYF,TGTGCCAGTAGTACCACCGGGACAGCCTACGAGCAGTACTTC
NA,TRBJ1-2,NA,TRBV28,CASSQALAGGYGYTF,TGTGCCAGCAGCCAAGCCTTAGCGGGAGGGTATGGCTACACCTTC
NA,TRBJ1-2,NA,TRBV3-1/TRBV3-2,CASSQAASPGTLPYGYTF,TGTGCCAGCAGCCAAGCGGCCTCCCCGGGAACACTTCCTTATGGCTACACCTTC
NA,TRBJ1-2,NA,TRBV7-2,CASSPGGLGYGYTF,TGTGCCAGCAGCCCGGGAGGATTGGGATATGGCTACACCTTC
NA,TRBJ1-6,once,TRBV3-1/TRBV3-2,CASSQEPETSSYNSPLHF,TGTGCCAGCAGCCAAGAGCCGGAGACCAGCTCCTATAATTCACCCCTCCACTTT
TRBD2,TRBJ2-1,NA,TRBV6-4,CASSDSYAGGSSSYNEQFF,TGTGCCAGCAGTGACTCGTATGCGGGGGGATCTAGCTCCTACAATGAGCAGTTCTTC
TRBD2,TRBJ2-1,NA,TRBV7-8,CASSFNRLAGGRSSYNEQFF,TGTGCCAGCAGCTTCAACCGACTAGCGGGGGGCCGGAGCTCCTACAATGAGCAGTTCTTC
NA,TRBJ1-5,NA,TRBV19,CASSIPTGVGGGNQPQHF,TGTGCCAGTAGTATCCCCACGGGGGTAGGTGGCGGCAATCAGCCCCAGCATTTT
TRBD2,TRBJ2-2,NA,TRBV10-3,CAIRRQSGRGSGELFF,TGTGCCATCAGGAGACAGAGCGGGAGAGGTTCCGGGGAGCTGTTTTTT
TRBD2,TRBJ2-1,NA,TRBV6-6,CASSSLAGGYNEQFF,TGTGCCAGCAGTTCACTAGCGGGGGGATACAATGAGCAGTTCTTC
NA,TRBJ2-7,NA,TRBV28,CASSLTRSEQYF,TGTGCCAGCAGTTTAACCCGCAGCGAGCAGTACTTC
NA,TRBJ1-2,many,TRBV3-1/TRBV3-2,CASSPQVGGLNGYTF,TGTGCCAGCAGCCCCCAGGTAGGAGGGCTGAACGGCTACACCTTC
NA,TRBJ1-1,NA,TRBV27,CASSLWVFGEGGAEAFF,TGTGCCAGCAGTTTATGGGTCTTCGGGGAAGGAGGGGCTGAAGCTTTCTTT
NA,TRBJ1-4,NA,TRBV15,CATSRDSEGDRIKLFF,TGTGCCACCAGCAGAGATTCGGAAGGGGATAGGATCAAACTGTTTTTT